This T cell receptor beta chain originates from a study of blood T cell repertoires in COVID-19. Study-wide context: Acute-phase and convalescent COVID-19 samples originated in the United States, Italy and Spain.

As originally analysed: Reference gene primers were amplified, and this amplification served to estimate nucleated cell counts. Profiled with immunoSEQ multiplex PCR; TCRdb holds only in-frame clones, not every one. The V and J calls and clone size come from that table; D and trimming were worked out from the DNA. The sample has about 210,000 clones, 70% to 90% seen once. Deletions cut 2 bases from V and 1 base from J, with 9 bases between. The CDR3 is 14 residues long. Germline V CDR1 and CDR2: SGHRS, YFSETQ. The rearrangement joins TRBV5-1 to TRBJ1-2; possible D gene TRBD1, 5 bases. The source is a woman aged 40 to 49 with acute or convalescent COVID-19. The specimen sequenced was peripheral blood. The CDR3 coding sequence is TGCGCCAGCAGCTTACCTGACAGTAACTATGGCTACACCTTC. The encoded protein is CASSLPDSNYGYTF.